This T cell receptor (beta chain) was recovered during a study of metastatic and nonmetastatic thyroid tumors. The overall study: From malignant and benign thyroid patients, repertoires in blood and in tumor or nodule tissue were compared.

As processed by the authors: The study's classifier, a distant-metastasis tool for papillary thyroid cancer, was built using CDR3 differences across clinicopathological groups. MiXCR was used by TCRdb to re-call the PCR reads. TCRdb assigned the V and J calls; the authors' analysis was not used. The sample lists about 89,000 clones, roughly an eighth occurring once. Study-wide results and caveats: Within blood and tumor, benign nodules reportedly had significantly lower TCR beta diversity than malignant thyroid tumors did.

This clone has a count of ten or more. Its antigen is as yet unknown. Germline V gene sequence: CDR1 MNHEY, CDR2 SMNVEV (reference sequence). CDR3 length: 16 amino acids. After removal of 3 bases from V and 1 base from J, the junction contained 7 bases not matched to a gene. All patients were untreated before thyroid surgery. The sequence came from a female donor with papillary thyroid cancer or a benign thyroid nodule (not recorded which). Some clones in this sample may be carry-over from other donors' samples. Input material: tumor tissue. J is TRBJ1-1 and V is TRBV27, with 8 bases identical to TRBD1. The CDR3 coding sequence is TGTGCCAGCAGTTTCCGTTGGGACAGGCCGAACACTGAAGCTTTCTTT. Amino acid sequence: CASSFRWDRPNTEAFF.